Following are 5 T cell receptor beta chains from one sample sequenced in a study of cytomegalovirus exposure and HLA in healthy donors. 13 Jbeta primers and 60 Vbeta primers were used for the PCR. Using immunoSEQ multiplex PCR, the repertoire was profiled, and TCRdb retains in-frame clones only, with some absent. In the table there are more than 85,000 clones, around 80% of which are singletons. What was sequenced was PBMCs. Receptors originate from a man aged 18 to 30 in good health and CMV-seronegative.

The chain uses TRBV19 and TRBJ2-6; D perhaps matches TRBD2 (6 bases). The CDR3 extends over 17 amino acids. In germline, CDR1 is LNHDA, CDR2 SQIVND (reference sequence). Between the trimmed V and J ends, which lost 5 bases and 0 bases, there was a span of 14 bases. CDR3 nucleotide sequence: TGTGCCAGTAGTGCCCGGGGGAGGTTCTCTGGGGCCAACGTCCTGACTTTC. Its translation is CASSARGRFSGANVLTF.

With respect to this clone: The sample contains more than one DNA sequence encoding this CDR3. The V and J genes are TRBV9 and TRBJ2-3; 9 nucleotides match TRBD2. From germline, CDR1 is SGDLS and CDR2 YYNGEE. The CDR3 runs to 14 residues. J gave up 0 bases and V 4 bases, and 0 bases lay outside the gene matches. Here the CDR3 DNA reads TGTGCCAGCAGCACTAGCGGGAGCACAGATACGCAGTATTTT. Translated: CASSTSGSTDTQYF.

The CDR3 bases are TGTGCCAGCAGCTTACCGGGCAGGGGTAGCCAACTCCAAGAGACCCAGTACTTC. This gives the protein CASSLPGRGSQLQETQYF. V is TRBV7-6 and J is TRBJ2-5, with TRBD1 as a possible D gene (6 bases). CDR3 length equals 18 residues. The ends were cut back, 2 bases at V and 1 base at J, with 20 bases in the middle. Germline values: CDR1 SGHVS, CDR2 FNYEAQ.

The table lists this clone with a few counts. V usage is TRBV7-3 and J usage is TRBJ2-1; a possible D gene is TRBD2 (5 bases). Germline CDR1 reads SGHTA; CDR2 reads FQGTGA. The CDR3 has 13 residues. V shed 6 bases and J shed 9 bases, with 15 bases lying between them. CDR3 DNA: TGTGCCAGCAGTACGTATCCTCGGGGTGAGCAGTTCTTC. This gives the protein CASSTYPRGEQFF.

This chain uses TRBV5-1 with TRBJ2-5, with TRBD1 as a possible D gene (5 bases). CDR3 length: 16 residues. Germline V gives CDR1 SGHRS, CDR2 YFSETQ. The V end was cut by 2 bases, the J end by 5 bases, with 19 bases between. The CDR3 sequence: CASSFQTAQVGETQYF. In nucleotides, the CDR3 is TGCGCCAGCAGCTTTCAGACAGCCCAGGTCGGGGAGACCCAGTACTTC. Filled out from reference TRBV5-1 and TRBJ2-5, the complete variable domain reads KAGVTQTPRYLIKTRGQQVTLSCSPISGHRSVSWYQQTPGQGLQFLFEYFSETQRNKGNFPGRFSGRQFSNSRSEMNVSTLELGDSALYLCASSFQTAQVGETQYFGPGTRLLVL.